This T cell receptor (beta chain) was captured in a study of CD8+CD57+ T cells in acquired aplastic anemia. At the level of the study: Sorted CD4+ and CD8+ cell DNA averaged about 3.5 ug.

According to the study, genomic DNA was the template for TCR beta VDJ and CDR3 profiling. TCRdb re-called the reads through MiXCR, storing one row per CDR3 protein. The sample carries 200,000 to 300,000 distinct CDR3 sequences, less than 85% recorded once. Study-wide findings and caveats: The CD8+ Simpson's diversity of patients and controls was not significantly different. Patients and controls shared twenty-nine CD8+ CDR3 sequences.

All sequencing subjects had displayed CD8+CD57+ cell expansion on flow cytometry. The enrolled patients all had severe acquired aplastic anemia. This clonotype has a single count. Its antigen is still unknown. Compared with germline, one end of the junction differs, possibly owing to a read error. The sequence was collected from a human donor with aplastic anemia. The specimen was sorted CD4+, CD8+, or CD8+CD57+ T cells (not recorded which) from PBMCs.

The CDR3 region has the DNA TGTGCCAGCAGCTTAGGGTCGCAAGTCACTGAAGATTTCTTT. This translates into CASSLGSQVTEDFF. J is TRBJ1-1 and V is TRBV7-9; D is unresolved. CDR3 length: 14 amino acids. CDR1 is SEHNR, CDR2 FQNEAQ, per germline (reference sequence).